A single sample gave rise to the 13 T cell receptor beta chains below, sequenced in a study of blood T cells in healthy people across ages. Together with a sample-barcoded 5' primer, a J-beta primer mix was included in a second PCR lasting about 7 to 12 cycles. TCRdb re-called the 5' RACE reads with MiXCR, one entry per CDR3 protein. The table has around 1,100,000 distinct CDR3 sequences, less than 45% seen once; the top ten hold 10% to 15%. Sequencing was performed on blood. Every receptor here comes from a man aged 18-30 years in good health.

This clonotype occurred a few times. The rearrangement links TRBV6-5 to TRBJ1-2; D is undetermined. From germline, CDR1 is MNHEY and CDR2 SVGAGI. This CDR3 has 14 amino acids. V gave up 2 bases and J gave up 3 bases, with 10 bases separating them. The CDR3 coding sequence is TGTGCCAGCAGTTACGGGCCCGTCGACTATGGCTACACCTTC. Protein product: CASSYGPVDYGYTF.

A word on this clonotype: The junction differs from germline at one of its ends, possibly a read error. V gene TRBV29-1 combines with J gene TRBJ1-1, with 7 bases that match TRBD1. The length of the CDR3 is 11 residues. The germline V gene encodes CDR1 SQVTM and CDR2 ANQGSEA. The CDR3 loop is CSVDEGAETFF. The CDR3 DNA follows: TGCAGCGTTGACGAGGGGGCTGAAACTTTCTTT. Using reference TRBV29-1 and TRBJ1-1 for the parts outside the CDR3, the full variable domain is SAVISQKPSRDICQRGTSLTIQCQVDSQVTMMFWYRQQPGQSLTLIATANQGSEATYESGFVIDKFPISRPNLTFSTLTVSNMSPEDSSIYLCSVDEGAETFFGQGTRLTVV.

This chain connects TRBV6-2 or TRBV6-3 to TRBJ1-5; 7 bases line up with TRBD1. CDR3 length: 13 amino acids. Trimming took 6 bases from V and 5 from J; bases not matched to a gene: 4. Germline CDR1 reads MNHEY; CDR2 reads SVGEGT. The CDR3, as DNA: TGTGCCAGCAGAACAGGGGCGGATCAGCCCCAGCATTTT. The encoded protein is CASRTGADQPQHF.

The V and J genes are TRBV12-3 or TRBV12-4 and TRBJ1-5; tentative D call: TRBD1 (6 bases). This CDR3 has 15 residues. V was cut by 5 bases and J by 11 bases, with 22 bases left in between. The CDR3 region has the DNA TGTGCCAGCAGTCCCCGGTCGGGACATCAGCAGACCCAGCATTTT. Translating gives CASSPRSGHQQTQHF.

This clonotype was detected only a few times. The CDR3, as DNA: TGTGCCAGCAGCTTAGTTCGGACCGATGAGCAGTTCTTC. It is translated as CASSLVRTDEQFF. The chain has TRBV7-2 and TRBJ2-1; D gene uncertain. Germline CDR1 reads SGHTA; CDR2 reads FQGNSA. V was clipped by 1 base and J by 8 bases, with 9 bases between them. This CDR3 region has 13 residues. The whole variable domain, remainder taken from reference TRBV7-2 and TRBJ2-1, is GAGVSQSPSNKVTEKGKDVELRCDPISGHTALYWYRQSLGQGLEFLIYFQGNSAPDKSGLPSDRFSAERTGGSVSTLTIQRTQQEDSAVYLCASSLVRTDEQFFGPGTRLTVL.

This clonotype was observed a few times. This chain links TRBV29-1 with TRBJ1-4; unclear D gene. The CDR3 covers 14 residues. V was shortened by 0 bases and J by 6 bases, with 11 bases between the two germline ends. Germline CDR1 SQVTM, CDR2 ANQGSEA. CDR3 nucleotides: TGCAGCGTTGAAGAGGTCGGGCAGGATGAAAAACTGTTTTTT. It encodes CSVEEVGQDEKLFF.

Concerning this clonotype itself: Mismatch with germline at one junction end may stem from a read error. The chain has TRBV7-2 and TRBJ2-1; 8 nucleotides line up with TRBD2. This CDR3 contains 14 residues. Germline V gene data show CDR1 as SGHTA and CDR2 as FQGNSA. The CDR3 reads CASRLAGRNNEQFF. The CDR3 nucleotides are TGTGCCAGCAGATTAGCGGGGAGGAACAATGAGCAGTTCTTC.

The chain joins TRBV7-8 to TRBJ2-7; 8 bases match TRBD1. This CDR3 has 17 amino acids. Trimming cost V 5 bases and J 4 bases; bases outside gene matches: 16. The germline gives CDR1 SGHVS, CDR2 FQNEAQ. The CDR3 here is CASSANFLDRAKYEQYF. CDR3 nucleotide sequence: TGTGCCAGCAGCGCAAATTTCTTGGACAGGGCCAAGTACGAGCAGTACTTC.

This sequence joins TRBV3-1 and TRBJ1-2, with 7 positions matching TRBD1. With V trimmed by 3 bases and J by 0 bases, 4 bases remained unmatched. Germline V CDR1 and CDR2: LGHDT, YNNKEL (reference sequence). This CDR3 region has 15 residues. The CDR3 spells CASSHGTATNYGYTF. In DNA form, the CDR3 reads TGTGCCAGCAGCCACGGGACAGCAACTAACTATGGCTACACCTTC.

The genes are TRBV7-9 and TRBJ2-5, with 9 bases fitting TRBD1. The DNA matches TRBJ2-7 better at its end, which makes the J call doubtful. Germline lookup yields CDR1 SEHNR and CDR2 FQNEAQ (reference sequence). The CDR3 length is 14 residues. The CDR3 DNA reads TGTGCCAGCAGCTCCGGACAGGGGTTTTACGAGCAGTACTTC. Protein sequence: CASSSGQGFYEQYF.

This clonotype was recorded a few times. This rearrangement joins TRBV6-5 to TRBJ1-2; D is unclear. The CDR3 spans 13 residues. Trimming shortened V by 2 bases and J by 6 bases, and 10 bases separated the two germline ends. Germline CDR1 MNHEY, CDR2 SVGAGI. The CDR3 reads CASSYPSDDGYTF. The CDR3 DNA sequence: TGTGCCAGCAGTTACCCGTCAGACGATGGCTACACCTTC.

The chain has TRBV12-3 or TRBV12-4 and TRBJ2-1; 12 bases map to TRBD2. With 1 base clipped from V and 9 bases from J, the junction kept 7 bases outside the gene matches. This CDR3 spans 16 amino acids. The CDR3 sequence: CASSLGLAGGHVEQFF. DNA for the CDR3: TGTGCCAGCAGTTTAGGTCTAGCGGGGGGGCATGTTGAGCAGTTCTTC.

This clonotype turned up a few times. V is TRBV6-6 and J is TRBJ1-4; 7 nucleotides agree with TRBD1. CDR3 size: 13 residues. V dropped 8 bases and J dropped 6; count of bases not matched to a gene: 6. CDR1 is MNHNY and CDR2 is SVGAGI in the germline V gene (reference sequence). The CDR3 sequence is CASSPGTDEKLFF. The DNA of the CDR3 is TGTGCCAGCTCACCAGGGACAGATGAAAAACTGTTTTTT.